Presented here are 7 T cell receptor beta chains from one specimen sequenced in a study of CD8 T cells in ankylosing spondylitis. Findings of the study overall: Apparently characteristic of ankylosing spondylitis blood was a TCR beta motif (roughly eight highly homologous variants).

TCRdb reanalysed the 5' RACE reads using MiXCR and keeps one entry per CDR3 protein. The sample yields 750,000 to 850,000 distinct CDR3 sequences, approximately 12% seen once. No antigens are known for them. Sequencing was done on a sample of blood, either unsorted or a sorted T cell fraction (not recorded which). The origin of the receptors is a male donor with ankylosing spondylitis.

This clonotype was observed a few times. The CDR3 DNA follows: TGTGCCAGCAGTCCCGGACAAATTATAGGCTACACCTTC. This gives the protein CASSPGQIIGYTF. This rearrangement joins TRBV6-6 to TRBJ1-2; D perhaps matches TRBD1 (5 bases). The ends were cut back, 5 bases at V and 8 bases at J, with 15 bases in the middle. The CDR3 loop spans 13 amino acids. Germline assignment: CDR1 MNHNY and CDR2 SVGAGI (reference sequence).

The CDR3 region is CASSFPPSGFSYEQYF. In DNA, the CDR3 is TGTGCCAGCAGCTTTCCTCCTAGCGGCTTTTCCTACGAGCAGTACTTC. This chain uses TRBV11-2 with TRBJ2-7; 7 positions agree with TRBD2. The germline gives CDR1 SGHAT, CDR2 FQNNGV. The CDR3 runs 16 residues. J gave up 1 base and V 3 bases, and 9 bases lay outside the gene matches.

The chain recombines TRBV20-1 with TRBJ2-7; 11 nucleotides line up with TRBD2. This CDR3 contains 14 residues. Germline lookup yields CDR1 DFQATT and CDR2 SNEGSKA (reference sequence). Trimming removed 5 bases from V and 5 bases from J; junction bases left unmatched: 8. The CDR3 sequence is CSAGATSGKDEQYF. The DNA of the CDR3 is TGCAGTGCTGGGGCGACTAGCGGGAAGGACGAGCAGTACTTC.

The CDR3 nucleotides are TGTGCCAGCAGTCTGACCGGGCAACTAAACTATGGCTACACCTTC. Amino acids: CASSLTGQLNYGYTF. The genes are TRBV28 and TRBJ1-2; no definite D call. Trimming took off 5 bases at V and 2 bases at J, with 15 bases between the two ends. This CDR3 has 15 residues. The germline V gene has CDR1 MDHEN and CDR2 SYDVKM.

This clonotype was picked up a small number of times. V and J are TRBV29-1 and TRBJ1-4, with 11 bases matching TRBD1. The germline V gene has CDR1 SQVTM and CDR2 ANQGSEA. CDR3 length: 13 amino acids. Trimming removed 4 bases from V and 8 bases from J; junction bases left unmatched: 3. The CDR3 loop is CSVARTGGEKLFF. The CDR3 DNA reads TGCAGCGTTGCCCGGACAGGGGGCGAAAAACTGTTTTTT.

The chain uses TRBV6-1 and TRBJ1-2, with D unclear. Per germline, CDR1 MNHNS and CDR2 SASEGT. The CDR3 loop spans 13 amino acids. V was pared by 2 bases and J by 7 bases, with 11 bases between. CDR3 sequence (DNA): TGTGCCAGCAGTGAAATTGAACTTAGTGGCTACACCTTC. It is translated as CASSEIELSGYTF.

V is TRBV6-2 or TRBV6-3 and J is TRBJ1-5, with TRBD1 identical over 8 bases. This CDR3 comprises 14 residues. With V trimmed by 6 bases and J by 4 bases, 5 bases remained unmatched. Germline CDR1 MNHEY, CDR2 SVGEGT. CDR3: CASRGQVLNQPQHF. In nucleotides, the CDR3 is TGTGCCAGCAGGGGACAGGTACTGAATCAGCCCCAGCATTTT.